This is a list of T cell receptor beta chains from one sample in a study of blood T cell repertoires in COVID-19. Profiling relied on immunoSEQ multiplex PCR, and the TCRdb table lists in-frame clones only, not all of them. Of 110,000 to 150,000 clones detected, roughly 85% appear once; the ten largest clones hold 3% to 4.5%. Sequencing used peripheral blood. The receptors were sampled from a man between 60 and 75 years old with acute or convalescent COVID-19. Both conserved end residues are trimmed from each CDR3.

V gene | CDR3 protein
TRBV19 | ASSIILGGQGANGYT
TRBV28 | ASSAHQVNTEAF
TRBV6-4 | ASSDPITGGGNTIY
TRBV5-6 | ASSLGQGQEPQH
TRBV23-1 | ASRQIRNQPQH
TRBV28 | ASSSRTGINSPLH
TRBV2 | ASSTRQGAHRGGKLF
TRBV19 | ASSIAGVRDNEQF
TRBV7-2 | ASSLARNSGNTIY
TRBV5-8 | ASTQMTGYGYT
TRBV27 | ASSPQTDFYGYT
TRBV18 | ASSPATGGSYGYT
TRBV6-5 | ASSLGQGSEAF
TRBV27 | ASSLGTGSVNGYT
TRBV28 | ASSPNGQGITDTQY
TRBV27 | ASSFFGTSGSGVTDTQY
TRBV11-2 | ASSLDQGSGGPGQF
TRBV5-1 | ASTGTSGGGADTQY
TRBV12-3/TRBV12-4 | ASSLRENEKLF
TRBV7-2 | ASSLGLYQPQH
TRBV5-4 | ASSSPGQGFYGYT
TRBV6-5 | ASSPVVSGANVLT
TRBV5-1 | ASSLQGSVFYEQY
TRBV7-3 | ASSPGGEVGEQY
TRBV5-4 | ASSSRTQSTDTQY
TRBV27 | ASSYSGGWGYT
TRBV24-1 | ATSDPRGGQETQY
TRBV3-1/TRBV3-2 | ASRRDTNNEQF
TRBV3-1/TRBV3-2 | ASSRYSTNTGELF
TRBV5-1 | ASTSAGANTEAF
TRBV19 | ASSPVAVAGSNTGELF
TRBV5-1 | ASSLDRGALNTIY
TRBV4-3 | ASSQETSGRGELF
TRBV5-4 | ASSFPSGGSTDTQY
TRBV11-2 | ASSDHYRDTQY